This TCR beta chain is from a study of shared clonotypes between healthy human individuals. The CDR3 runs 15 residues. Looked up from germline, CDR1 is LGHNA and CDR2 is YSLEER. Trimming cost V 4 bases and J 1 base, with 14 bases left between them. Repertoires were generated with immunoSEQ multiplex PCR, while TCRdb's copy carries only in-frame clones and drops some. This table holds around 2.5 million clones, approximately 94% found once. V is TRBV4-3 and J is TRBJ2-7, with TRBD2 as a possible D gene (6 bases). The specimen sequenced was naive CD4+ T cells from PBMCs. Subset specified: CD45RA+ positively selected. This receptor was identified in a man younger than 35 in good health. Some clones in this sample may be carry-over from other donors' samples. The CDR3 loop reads CASSREPGRSYEQYF. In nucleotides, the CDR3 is TGCGCCAGCAGCCGCGAACCAGGGAGGTCCTACGAGCAGTACTTC.